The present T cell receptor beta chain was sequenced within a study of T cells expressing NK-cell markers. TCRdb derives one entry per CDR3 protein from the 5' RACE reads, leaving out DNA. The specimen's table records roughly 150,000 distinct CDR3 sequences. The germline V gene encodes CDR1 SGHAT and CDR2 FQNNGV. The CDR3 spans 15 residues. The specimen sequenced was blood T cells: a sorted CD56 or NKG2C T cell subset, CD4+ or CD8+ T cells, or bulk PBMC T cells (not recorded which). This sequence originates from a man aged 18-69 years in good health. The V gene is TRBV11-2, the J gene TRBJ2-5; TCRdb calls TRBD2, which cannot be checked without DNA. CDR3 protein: CASSFPSRRQETQYF.